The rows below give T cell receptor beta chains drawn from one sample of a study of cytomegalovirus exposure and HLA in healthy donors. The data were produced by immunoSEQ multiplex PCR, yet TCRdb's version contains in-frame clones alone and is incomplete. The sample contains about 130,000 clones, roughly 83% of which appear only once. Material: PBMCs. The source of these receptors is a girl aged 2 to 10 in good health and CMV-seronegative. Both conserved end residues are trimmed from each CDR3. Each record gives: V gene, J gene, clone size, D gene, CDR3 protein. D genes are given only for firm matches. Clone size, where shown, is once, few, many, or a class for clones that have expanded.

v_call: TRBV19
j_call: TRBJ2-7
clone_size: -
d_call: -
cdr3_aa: ARGGRIHEQY

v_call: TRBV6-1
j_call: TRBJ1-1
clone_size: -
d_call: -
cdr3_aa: ASSVGANTEAF

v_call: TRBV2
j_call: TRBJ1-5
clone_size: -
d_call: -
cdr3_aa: ASSVGKGGSNQPQH

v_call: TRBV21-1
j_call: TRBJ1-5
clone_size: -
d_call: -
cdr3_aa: ASSKYPGQGPLVVNQPQH

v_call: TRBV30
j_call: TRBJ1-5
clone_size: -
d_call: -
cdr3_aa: AWSQGAKDQPQH

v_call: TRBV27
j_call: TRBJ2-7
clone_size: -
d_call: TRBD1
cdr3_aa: ASSFGTEPYEQY

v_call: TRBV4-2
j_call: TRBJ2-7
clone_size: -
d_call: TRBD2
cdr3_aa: ASSPRLAGGYEQY

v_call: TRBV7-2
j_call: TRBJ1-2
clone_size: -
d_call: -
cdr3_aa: ASSPQGRDYGYT

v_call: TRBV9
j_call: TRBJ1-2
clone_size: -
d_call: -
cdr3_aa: ASSVGAGKDYGYT

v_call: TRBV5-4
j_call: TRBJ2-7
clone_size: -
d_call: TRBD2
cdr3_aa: ASSHSGRASGEQY

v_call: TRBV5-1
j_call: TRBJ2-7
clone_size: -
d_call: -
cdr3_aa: ASSLGTDSYEQY

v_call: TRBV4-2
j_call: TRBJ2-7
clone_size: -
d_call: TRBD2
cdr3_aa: ASSQDWTSREQY

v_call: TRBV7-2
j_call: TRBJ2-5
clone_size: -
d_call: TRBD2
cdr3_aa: ASSPGTSVETQY

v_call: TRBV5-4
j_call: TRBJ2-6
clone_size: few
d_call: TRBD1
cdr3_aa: ASSRPGGEFSGANVLT

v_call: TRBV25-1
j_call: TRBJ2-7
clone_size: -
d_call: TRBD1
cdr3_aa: ASSEEQGAHEQY

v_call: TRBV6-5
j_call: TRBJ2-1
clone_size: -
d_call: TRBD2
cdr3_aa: ASSYSTSGRYEQF

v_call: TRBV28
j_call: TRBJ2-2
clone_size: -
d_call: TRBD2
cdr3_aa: ASSLALAGGPTGELF

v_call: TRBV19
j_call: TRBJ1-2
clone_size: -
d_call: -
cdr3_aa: ASSMGTGGYYGYT

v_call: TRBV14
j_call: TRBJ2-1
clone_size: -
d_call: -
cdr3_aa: ASSQELAEQF

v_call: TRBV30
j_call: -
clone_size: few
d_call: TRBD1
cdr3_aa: AWKKQGALREQY

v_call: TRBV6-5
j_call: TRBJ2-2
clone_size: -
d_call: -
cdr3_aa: ASTNGVRTGELF

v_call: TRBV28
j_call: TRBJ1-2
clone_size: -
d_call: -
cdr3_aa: ASSLKGRRGYT

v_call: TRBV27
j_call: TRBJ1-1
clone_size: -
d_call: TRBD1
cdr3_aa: ASSISGGGNTEAF

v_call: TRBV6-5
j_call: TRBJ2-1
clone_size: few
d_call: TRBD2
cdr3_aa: ASSYSRLAGAHEQF

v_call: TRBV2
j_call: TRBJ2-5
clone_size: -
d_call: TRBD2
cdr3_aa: ASREAGGTETQY

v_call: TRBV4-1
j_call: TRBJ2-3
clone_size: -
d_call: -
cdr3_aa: ASSQRQRNTQY

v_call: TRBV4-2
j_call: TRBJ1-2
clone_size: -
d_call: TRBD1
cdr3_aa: ASSQAPGQASYGYT

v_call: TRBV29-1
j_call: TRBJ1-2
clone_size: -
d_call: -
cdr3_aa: SVEQGDGYT

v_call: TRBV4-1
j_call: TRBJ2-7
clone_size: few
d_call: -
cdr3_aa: ASSSAPGESYEQY